This TCR beta chain was observed in a study of cytomegalovirus exposure and HLA in healthy donors. A remark on this clone: Antigen unknown.

The PCR contained 60 Vbeta and 13 Jbeta primers. Generated by immunoSEQ multiplex PCR, the TCRdb table keeps only in-frame clones and is missing some. The table has approximately 160,000 clones, almost 85% seen once. Whole-study results and caveats: TCR association rates varied by HLA locus in a later analysis, with DRB1 highest and HLA-C lowest.

The CDR3 runs 15 residues. The junction had 9 bases not matched to a gene; V was cut back by 3 bases and J by 6 bases. The germline CDR1 and CDR2 sequences are SGHAT and FQDESV (reference sequence). Sequencing input: PBMCs. The chain uses TRBV11-1 and TRBJ2-7, with TRBD1 matching over 9 bases. The receptor was derived from a boy aged 2 to 10 in good health and CMV-seronegative. In nucleotides, the CDR3 is TGTGCCAGCAGCTTCCCGGGACAGGGTGATTCCGAGCAGTACTTC. Amino acids: CASSFPGQGDSEQYF.